Each of the 14 T cell receptor beta chains below was sequenced from the same sample in a study of blood T cell repertoires in COVID-19. Measured with immunoSEQ multiplex PCR; TCRdb has only the in-frame clones, and not every one. The sample lists 150,000 to 250,000 clones, around 82% occurring once. Sequencing was performed on PBMCs or T cells enriched from blood (not recorded which). The receptors come from a man aged 35 to 55 who had recovered from COVID-19.

This chain joins TRBV9 and TRBJ2-2, with D possibly matching TRBD1 (7 bases). V was trimmed by 2 bases and J by 2 bases, leaving 13 bases between them. The CDR3 is made up of 16 amino acids. In germline, CDR1 is SGDLS, CDR2 YYNGEE. DNA for the CDR3: TGTGCCAGCAGCGTTGGGGGGACAGTAAACACCGGGGAGCTGTTTTTT. Protein: CASSVGGTVNTGELFF.

This sequence joins TRBV3-1 (or the pseudogene TRBV3-2) and TRBJ2-3; 7 bases fit TRBD1. CDR1 is LGHDT, CDR2 YNNKEL, per germline (reference sequence). V trimming: 4 bases; J trimming: 8 bases; junction bases outside the gene matches: 12. This CDR3 has 15 amino acids. For the CDR3, the DNA is TGTGCCAGCAGCCCCCACAGGGGTTGGGGTACTACGCAGTATTTT. Protein: CASSPHRGWGTTQYF.

The chain combines TRBV15 with TRBJ1-5; D uncertain. V was pared by 0 bases and J by 3 bases, with 9 bases between. This CDR3 has 15 amino acids. From germline, CDR1 is LNHNV and CDR2 YYDKDF (reference sequence). The CDR3 DNA reads as TGTGCCACCAGCAGAGATCGGAGGTACAATCAGCCCCAGCATTTT. Amino acids: CATSRDRRYNQPQHF.

The V and J genes are TRBV4-2 and TRBJ1-1, with no clear D. This CDR3 region has 14 residues. Trimming removed 1 base at V and 6 bases at J, with 12 bases between. The germline V gene has CDR1 LGHNA and CDR2 YNFKEQ. CDR3 nucleotides: TGTGCCAGCAGCCAAGGGTACGGGGTCTCTGAAGCTTTCTTT. This encodes CASSQGYGVSEAFF.

The CDR3 bases are TGTGCCAGCAGCCAAGCGGGGGTTGCTAATGAAAAACTGTTTTTT. It is translated as CASSQAGVANEKLFF. The chain employs TRBV11-2 and TRBJ1-4; D may be TRBD1 (5 bases). The germline CDR1 and CDR2 sequences are SGHAT and FQNNGV. CDR3 size: 15 residues. V was pared by 5 bases and J by 3 bases, with 13 bases between. Using reference TRBV11-2 and TRBJ1-4 for the parts outside the CDR3, the full variable domain is EAGVAQSPRYKIIEKRQSVAFWCNPISGHATLYWYQQILGQGPKLLIQFQNNGVVDDSQLPKDRFSAERLKGVDSTLKIQPAKLEDSAVYLCASSQAGVANEKLFFGSGTQLSVL.

This clone was seen a few times. V usage is TRBV27 and J usage is TRBJ1-4; no clear D. The CDR3 runs to 13 residues. Germline V CDR1 and CDR2: MNHEY, SMNVEV (reference sequence). V dropped 5 bases and J dropped 3 bases, with 7 bases sitting between them. In DNA form, the CDR3 reads TGTGCCAGCAGTCTCCACTCTAATGAAAAACTGTTTTTT. Its protein is CASSLHSNEKLFF.

The CDR3 protein is CASSQGLINQPQHF. In DNA, the CDR3 is TGTGCCAGCAGCCAAGGACTGATAAATCAGCCCCAGCATTTT. This rearrangement joins TRBV3-1 (or the pseudogene TRBV3-2) to TRBJ1-5, with D unresolved. Per germline, CDR1 LGHDT and CDR2 YNNKEL (reference sequence). CDR3 length: 14 residues. V dropped 1 base and J dropped 4 bases, with 8 bases sitting between them.

This chain links TRBV5-5 with TRBJ1-5; TRBD1 agrees at 11 bases. The V segment lost 2 bases and the J segment 7 bases; nucleotides outside the gene matches: 8. Germline V lookup: CDR1 SGHKS, CDR2 YYEKEE (reference sequence). CDR3 length: 16 amino acids. CDR3 sequence (DNA): TGTGCCAGCAGCTTACCGGGACAGGGGGGCGGACAGCCCCAGCATTTT. Its protein is CASSLPGQGGGQPQHF. The complete variable domain, with remaining parts taken from reference TRBV5-5 and TRBJ1-5, reads DAGVTQSPTHLIKTRGQQVTLRCSPISGHKSVSWYQQVLGQGPQFIFQYYEKEERGRGNFPDRFSARQFPNYSSELNVNALLLGDSALYLCASSLPGQGGGQPQHFGDGTRLSIL.

Of note for this clone: The conserved closing phenylalanine or tryptophan is absent in this CDR3, likely reflecting a read error. Because the CDR3's place on the DNA is in doubt, the DNA is left out and the CDR3 is given as listed by TCRdb. J is TRBJ1-2 and V is TRBV29-1; the D call in the table, TRBD1, was not verified against the DNA. In germline, CDR1 is SQVTM, CDR2 ANQGSEA. Ends included, the CDR3 has 8 residues. The CDR3 is CSVEQGRT.

This clone has a handful of counts. The chain carries TRBV6-4 and TRBJ1-1; D may be TRBD1 (5 bases). V lost 5 bases to trimming and J lost 1 base, with 11 bases between them. The CDR3 totals 14 residues. Germline values: CDR1 MRHNA, CDR2 SNTAGT. The CDR3 reads CASSQTTENTEAFF. The CDR3 DNA sequence: TGTGCCAGCAGTCAAACGACAGAGAACACTGAAGCTTTCTTT.

The chain carries TRBV7-2 and TRBJ2-1; D is possibly TRBD2 (7 bases). The V gene lost 1 base and the J gene lost 2 bases, with 18 bases spanning the gap. CDR3 length: 18 residues. The germline V gene encodes CDR1 SGHTA and CDR2 FQGNSA. The CDR3 reads CASSLEGGGRVPYNEQFF. In DNA form, the CDR3 reads TGTGCCAGCAGCTTAGAAGGGGGGGGCCGGGTCCCCTACAATGAGCAGTTCTTC.

The chain carries TRBV15 and TRBJ2-7, with 7 positions matching TRBD1. The CDR3 sequence is 15 residues long. Germline CDR1 and CDR2: LNHNV and YYDKDF (reference sequence). With 0 bases clipped from V and 3 bases from J, the junction kept 5 bases outside the gene matches. The CDR3 DNA reads TGTGCCACCAGCAGAGACGGGACAGCCCTCTACGAGCAGTACTTC. Encoded protein: CATSRDGTALYEQYF.

This clone appeared once. This rearrangement joins TRBV6-4 to TRBJ2-1; perhaps TRBD1 as D (5 bases). The germline V gene encodes CDR1 MRHNA and CDR2 SNTAGT. Trimming took off 3 bases at V and 8 bases at J, with 20 bases between the two ends. The CDR3 runs to 16 residues. The DNA for the CDR3 is TGTGCCAGCAGTGAAATTCTTGGCAGGGCGCGGCATGAGCAGTTCTTC. Translating gives CASSEILGRARHEQFF.

This chain joins TRBV9 and TRBJ1-1, with D possibly being TRBD1 (5 bases). The CDR3 totals 14 residues. V lost 2 bases and J 2 bases, leaving 10 bases between the germline ends. Germline V CDR1 and CDR2: SGDLS, YYNGEE. CDR3 sequence (DNA): TGTGCCAGCAGCGTCGGGGGGATCAACACTGAAGCTTTCTTT. Translated: CASSVGGINTEAFF.